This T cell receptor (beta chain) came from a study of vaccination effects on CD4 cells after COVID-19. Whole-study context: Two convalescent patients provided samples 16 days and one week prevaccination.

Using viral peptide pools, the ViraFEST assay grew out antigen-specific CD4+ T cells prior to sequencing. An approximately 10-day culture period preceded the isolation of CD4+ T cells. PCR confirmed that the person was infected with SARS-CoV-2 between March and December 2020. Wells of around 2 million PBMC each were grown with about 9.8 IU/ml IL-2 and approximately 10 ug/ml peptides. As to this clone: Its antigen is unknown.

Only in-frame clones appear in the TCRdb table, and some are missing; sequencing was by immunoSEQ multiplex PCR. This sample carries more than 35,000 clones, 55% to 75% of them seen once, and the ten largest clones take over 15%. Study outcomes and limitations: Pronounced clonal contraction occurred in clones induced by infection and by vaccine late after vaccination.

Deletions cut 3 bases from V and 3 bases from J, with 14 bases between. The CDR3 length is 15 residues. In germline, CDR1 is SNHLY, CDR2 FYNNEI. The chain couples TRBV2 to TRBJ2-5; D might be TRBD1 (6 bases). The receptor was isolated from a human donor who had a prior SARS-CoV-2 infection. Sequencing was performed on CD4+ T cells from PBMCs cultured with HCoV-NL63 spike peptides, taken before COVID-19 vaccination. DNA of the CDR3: TGTGCCAGCAGTGAGAGGGGAAACAGGGAAGAGACCCAGTACTTC. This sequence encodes CASSERGNREETQYF.